This T cell receptor beta chain was captured in a study of blood T cell repertoires in COVID-19. For the study at large: Sites in the United States, Italy and Spain provided acute and convalescent COVID-19 samples. T cells, B-cell-depleted T cells, or PBMCs supplied cDNA or gDNA.

Trimming stripped 5 bases from V and 4 bases from J, with 8 bases between. The CDR3 has 12 amino acids. Germline CDR1 reads LNHNV; CDR2 reads YYDKDF (reference sequence). The authors' processing: Reference gene primer amplification gave nucleated cell count estimates. The method was immunoSEQ multiplex PCR; TCRdb's version includes in-frame clones alone and lacks a portion of them. That table furnishes V, J and clone size, whereas the DNA furnished D and trimming. The data hold about 180,000 clones, with approximately 90% observed a single time. This sequence joins TRBV15 and TRBJ1-1; no clear D. The clonotype originates from a woman aged 30 to 39 with active or convalescent COVID-19. The source material was peripheral blood. The CDR3 is CATSQQSTEAFF. CDR3 DNA sequence: TGTGCCACCAGCCAACAAAGCACTGAAGCTTTCTTT.